This T cell receptor (beta chain) was found in a study of T-cell memory formation after mild COVID-19 (dated by TCRdb to about 2021). Context from the whole study: TCR sequence clusters from the two donors were found to be largely donor specific. T-cell clones expanding and contracting after mild COVID-19 in a couple of donors were tracked by longitudinal TCRalpha and TCRbeta repertoire sequencing. The cohort was made up of two young adult volunteers, one female and one male, who were previously healthy.

A note on this clonotype: No cognate antigen has been identified for it. There are no base qualities to consult, and no much larger clone falls within one base.

The instrument was an Illumina NovaSeq 6000. TCRalpha and TCRbeta cDNA libraries were built by 5'RACE with constant-segment primers, adding sample barcodes and unique molecular identifiers. RNA was extracted from every sample with Trizol reagent. The libraries were amplified in two PCR steps, and the second step added a second sample barcode and Illumina TruSeq adapters. Sequencing of libraries was performed on an Illumina NovaSeq with 2 x 150 bp paired-end reads. The source study handled its data this way. Demultiplexing of reads and collapsing into UMI-guided consensus sequences were performed with migec v1.2.7. With mixcr v2.1.11, UMI consensuses were aligned to TRA and TRB V and J templates and assembled into clonotypes. A clonotype was counted as expanded or contracted only if both edgeR and NoisET called the change significant, with noise models trained on biological replicates. edgeR calls used a false discovery rate-adjusted p below 0.01 and a log2 fold-change threshold of 1. As an exploratory analysis of dynamics, max-normalized trajectories of the 1000 most abundant clonotypes were examined with PCA combined with hierarchical clustering. Separately sequenced CD4+ and CD8+ repertoires were used to assign a CD4 or CD8 phenotype to each responding clone. TCRdb reprocessing: public reads trimmed at Q25 with fastp, clones called with MiXCR, in-frame beta chains kept. Each CDR3 protein gets just one entry, which takes the most common genes and DNA from the rows behind it. TCRdb assigned the V and J calls; the authors' analysis was not used. The sample table records about 420,000 distinct CDR3 sequences; 23% of these occur just once. Clones ranked in the top ten supply roughly 14% of the sample.

PBMCs were isolated by Ficoll-Paque density gradient centrifugation. V lost 5 bases and J lost 4 bases, and the count of bases not matched to a germline gene is 13. The CDR3, from cysteine to phenylalanine, totals 17 residues. The entry retains the CDR3 DNA only, 51 bases that are in frame from base 1. Looking up the germline V gene yields CDR1 MNHNS and CDR2 SASEGT. Here is what the overall study found, with its caveats: Only a couple of mild cases were covered in the study, and larger cohorts including severe cases with pre-infection samples were considered necessary. Whether the second-wave clones peaking on day 37 were SARS-CoV-2 specific was not confirmed. From day 15 to 85, contracting clones showed balanced CD4/CD8 phenotypes, whereas a second wave of clones that expanded from day 15 to 37 leaned towards CD4+. Some responding clones were detected in pre-infection memory, which suggested that pre-existing cross-reactive memory T cells had joined the SARS-CoV-2 response. Contracting CD4+ clones appeared mostly in the CM and EM memory subsets, whereas CD8+ clones were enriched in EMRA.

The sequence was obtained from an adult woman who had mild COVID-19 (a few samples of this study predate the infection). The sample titles of this study are shuffled in the database, so cell type and time point are left out; the donor was told from shared clones. The sequence links TRBV6-1 to TRBJ1-3; TRBD1 agrees with 8 junctional bases. Sequences were obtained from PBMCs or a T cell subset sorted from them (not recorded which). The CDR3 reads as follows: CASSIRGAGGQGNTIYF. The nucleotide sequence reads as follows: TGTGCCAGCAGTATCCGTGGAGCAGGGGGCCAAGGAAACACCATATATTTT.